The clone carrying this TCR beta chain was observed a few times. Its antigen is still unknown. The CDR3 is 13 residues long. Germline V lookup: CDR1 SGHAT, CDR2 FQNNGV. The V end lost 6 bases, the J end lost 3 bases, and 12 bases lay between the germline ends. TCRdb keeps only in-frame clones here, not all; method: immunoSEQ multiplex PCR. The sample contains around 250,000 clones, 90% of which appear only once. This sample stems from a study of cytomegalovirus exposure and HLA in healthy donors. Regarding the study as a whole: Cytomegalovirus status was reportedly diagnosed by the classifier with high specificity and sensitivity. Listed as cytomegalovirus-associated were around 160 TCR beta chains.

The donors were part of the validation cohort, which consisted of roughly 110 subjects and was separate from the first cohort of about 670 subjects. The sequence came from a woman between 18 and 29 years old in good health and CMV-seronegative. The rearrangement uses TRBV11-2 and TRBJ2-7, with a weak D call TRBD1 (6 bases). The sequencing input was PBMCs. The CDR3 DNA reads TGTGCCAGCAGACAAACAGGGTTCTACGAGCAGTACTTC. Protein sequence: CASRQTGFYEQYF.